The clone carrying this T cell receptor (beta chain) was seen a few times. This sample was included in a study of blood T cell repertoires in COVID-19. This table comes from immunoSEQ multiplex PCR, and its TCRdb copy is limited to in-frame clones, with some not included. The table includes about 85,000 clones, roughly 85% detected once. Input material: peripheral blood. This receptor was obtained from a man aged 60-69 years with acute or convalescent COVID-19.

The CDR3 sequence: CASSAGVGEQYF. The CDR3 nucleotides are TGTGCCAGCAGCGCAGGGGTGGGCGAGCAGTACTTC. The rearrangement joins TRBV2 to TRBJ2-7, with D possibly matching TRBD1 (6 bases). The V end was cut by 6 bases, the J end by 6 bases, with 12 bases between. This CDR3 has 12 residues. CDR1 and CDR2 from the germline V gene are SNHLY and FYNNEI.